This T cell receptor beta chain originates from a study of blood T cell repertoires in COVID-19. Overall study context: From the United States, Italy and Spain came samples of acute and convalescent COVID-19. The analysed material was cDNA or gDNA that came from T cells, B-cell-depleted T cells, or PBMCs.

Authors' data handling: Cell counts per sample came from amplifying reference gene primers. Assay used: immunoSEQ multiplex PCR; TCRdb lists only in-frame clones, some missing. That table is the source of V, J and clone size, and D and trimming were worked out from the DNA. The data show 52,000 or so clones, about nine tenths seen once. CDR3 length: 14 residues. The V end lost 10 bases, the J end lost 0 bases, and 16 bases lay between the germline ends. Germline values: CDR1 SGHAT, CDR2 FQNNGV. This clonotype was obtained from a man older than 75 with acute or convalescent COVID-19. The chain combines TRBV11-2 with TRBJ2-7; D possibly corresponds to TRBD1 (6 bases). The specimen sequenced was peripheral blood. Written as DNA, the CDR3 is TGTGCCACCAAGAGGACAGAGAGCTCCTACGAGCAGTACTTC. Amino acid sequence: CATKRTESSYEQYF. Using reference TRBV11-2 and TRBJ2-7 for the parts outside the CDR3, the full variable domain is EAGVAQSPRYKIIEKRQSVAFWCNPISGHATLYWYQQILGQGPKLLIQFQNNGVVDDSQLPKDRFSAERLKGVDSTLKIQPAKLEDSAVYLCATKRTESSYEQYFGPGTRLTVT.